The 26 T cell receptor beta chains listed next were all sequenced from one sample in a study of blood T cells in healthy people across ages. Sample-barcoded 5' priming and a J-beta primer mix drove a second PCR of about 6 to 12 cycles. One entry per CDR3 protein, called by TCRdb with MiXCR from the 5' RACE reads. The sample consists of hundreds of thousands of distinct CDR3 sequences, roughly 58% of them appearing once. Sequencing was done on a sample of blood. The origin of the receptors is a man aged 55 to 70 in good health.

This clonotype was counted between two and nine times. The V call is TRBV29-1, the J call TRBJ2-1; 7 nucleotides agree with TRBD2. The DNA end favors TRBJ2-7, so the J call may be wrong. The length of the CDR3 is 15 residues. Germline loops: CDR1 SQVTM, CDR2 ANQGSEA. The CDR3 protein is CSVTLASFSYNEQYF. In DNA form, the CDR3 reads TGCAGCGTAACACTAGCGTCCTTCTCCTACAATGAGCAGTACTTC.

CDR3 bases: TGTGCCATCAGTGAGGCCGGGACAGATACGCAGTATTTT. Translated: CAISEAGTDTQYF. This rearrangement joins TRBV10-3 to TRBJ2-3; unclear D gene. The germline CDR1 and CDR2 sequences are ENHRY and SYGVKD. The CDR3 has 13 residues. V shed 2 bases and J shed 3 bases, with 6 bases lying between them.

This clonotype has a single count. The V call is TRBV12-3 or TRBV12-4, the J call TRBJ2-1; 15 bases agree with TRBD2. The junction had 9 bases not matched to a gene; V was cut back by 5 bases and J by 7 bases. This CDR3 has 17 residues. The CDR3: CASSLSPGLAGGNEQFF. CDR3 bases: TGTGCCAGCAGTCTGTCACCGGGACTAGCGGGGGGAAATGAGCAGTTCTTC.

This clonotype was counted between two and nine times. J is TRBJ2-1 and V is TRBV4-2; D is undetermined. The V gene's germline CDR1 is LGHNA and CDR2 YNFKEQ. Trimming cost V 0 bases and J 0 bases, with 12 bases left between them. The CDR3 runs 17 residues. The CDR3 coding sequence is TGTGCCAGCAGCCAAGAAGGTGTGATAGACTCCTACAATGAGCAGTTCTTC. It is translated as CASSQEGVIDSYNEQFF.

The rearrangement links TRBV6-6 to TRBJ1-4; a weak D match, TRBD1 (5 bases). V lost 5 bases, J lost 8 bases, and 15 bases lay in between. Per germline, CDR1 MNHNY and CDR2 SVGAGI (reference sequence). This CDR3 is built from 14 residues. The CDR3 reads CASSRPERGEKLFF. The CDR3 DNA sequence: TGTGCCAGCAGTAGGCCCGAAAGGGGAGAAAAACTGTTTTTT.

This rearrangement joins TRBV5-1 to TRBJ2-6; perhaps D is TRBD1 or TRBD2 (5 bases each). The germline V and J ends were trimmed by 3 bases and 3 bases, with 19 bases remaining between them. Per the germline V gene, CDR1 is SGHRS and CDR2 is YFSETQ. The CDR3 spans 18 residues. The CDR3 DNA reads TGCGCCAGCAGCTCGAACATCCGGGACCAGATTGGGGCCAACGTCCTGACTTTC. Residues: CASSSNIRDQIGANVLTF. Full variable domain (rest looked up from reference TRBV5-1 and TRBJ2-6): KAGVTQTPRYLIKTRGQQVTLSCSPISGHRSVSWYQQTPGQGLQFLFEYFSETQRNKGNFPGRFSGRQFSNSRSEMNVSTLELGDSALYLCASSSNIRDQIGANVLTFGAGSRLTVL.

The rearrangement joins TRBV12-3 or TRBV12-4 to TRBJ2-2; D ambiguous. Trimming took 2 bases from V and 6 from J, leaving 7 bases between them. The CDR3 is made up of 13 amino acids. This chain's CDR3 is CASSLKGPGELFF. As DNA, the CDR3 is TGTGCCAGCAGTTTAAAAGGTCCCGGGGAGCTGTTTTTT.

On this clonotype itself: At one end the junction does not follow the germline gene, possibly because of a read error. The chain couples TRBV3-1 to TRBJ2-2; a weak D match, TRBD2 (5 bases). This CDR3 spans 15 amino acids. Per the germline V gene, CDR1 is LGHDT and CDR2 is YNNKEL (reference sequence). The CDR3 spells CASTQIGGSAGELFF. CDR3 bases: TGTGCCAGCACCCAAATCGGAGGCTCAGCGGGGGAGCTGTTTTTT.

The table lists this clonotype with many counts. At one end, the junction sequence differs from germline, possibly due to a read error. V and J are TRBV5-1 and TRBJ2-7; 7 bases are shared with TRBD1. The V gene's germline CDR1 is SGHRS and CDR2 YFSETQ. The CDR3 extends over 12 amino acids. The CDR3 coding sequence is TGTGCCAGCAGCTTAGCAGGGGGCGAGCAGTACTTC. Amino acids: CASSLAGGEQYF.

The table lists this clonotype with a count of one. The chain carries TRBV12-3 or TRBV12-4 and TRBJ2-3; 14 bases are a match to TRBD2. This CDR3 contains 18 residues. Trimming at V came to 0 bases and at J to 6 bases, leaving 8 bases not matched to a gene. The CDR3 DNA sequence: TGTGCCAGCAGTTTAGCGACTAGCGGGGGGGCCTGGAAGGATACGCAGTATTTT. Translated, it gives CASSLATSGGAWKDTQYF.

The chain links TRBV10-3 to TRBJ2-5; 12 bases agree with TRBD1. The CDR3 covers 15 residues. V was clipped by 8 bases and J by 5 bases; unmatched bases: 9. In germline, CDR1 is ENHRY, CDR2 SYGVKD. CDR3 nucleotides: TGTGCCATCGGAAACCGGGACAGGGGGCTTGAGACCCAGTACTTC. It yields the protein CAIGNRDRGLETQYF.

The chain couples TRBV20-1 to TRBJ2-5; 7 bases fit TRBD2. V was pared by 3 bases and J by 0 bases, with 1 base of the junction left unmatched. The CDR3 runs to 13 residues. From germline, CDR1 is DFQATT and CDR2 SNEGSKA (reference sequence). CDR3 residues: CSASGGYQETQYF. The CDR3 DNA reads TGCAGTGCTAGCGGGGGGTACCAAGAGACCCAGTACTTC.

This clonotype was counted between two and nine times. For the CDR3, the DNA is TGTGCCAGCAGCTATACTAGCGGGGGACACAATGAGCAGTTCTTC. It translates to CASSYTSGGHNEQFF. The chain recombines TRBV7-2 with TRBJ2-1; the match to TRBD2 covers 11 bases. J was trimmed by 5 bases and V by 4 bases; bases with no gene match: 4. The CDR3 sequence is 15 residues long. Germline CDR1 is SGHTA and CDR2 is FQGNSA.

The chain links TRBV9 to TRBJ2-1; no firm D call. This CDR3 has 15 residues. Trimming shortened V by 2 bases and J by 0 bases, and 9 bases separated the two germline ends. CDR1 is SGDLS and CDR2 is YYNGEE in the germline V gene. CDR3 protein: CASSVAPPSYNEQFF. In nucleotides, the CDR3 is TGTGCCAGCAGCGTGGCTCCCCCCTCCTACAATGAGCAGTTCTTC.

This clonotype was counted a few times. This sequence joins TRBV6-2 or TRBV6-3 and TRBJ2-1; possibly TRBD1 for D (7 bases). This CDR3 has 19 amino acids. The V and J ends lost 3 bases and 1 base respectively, with 22 bases between them. From germline, CDR1 is MNHEY and CDR2 SVGEGT. CDR3 nucleotides: TGTGCCAGCAGTTATGAGCTTCGACAGGGAGGTAGGTCCTACAATGAGCAGTTCTTC. This gives the protein CASSYELRQGGRSYNEQFF.

The CDR3: CASSHAGRNEQFF. In DNA form, the CDR3 reads TGTGCCAGCAGCCACGCAGGGAGGAATGAGCAGTTCTTC. The rearrangement links TRBV3-1 to TRBJ2-1; TRBD2 might be the D (6 bases). V dropped 3 bases and J dropped 7 bases, with 10 bases sitting between them. CDR3 length: 13 residues. CDR1 and CDR2 from the germline V gene are LGHDT and YNNKEL (reference sequence).

V gene TRBV7-2 combines with J gene TRBJ2-5, with 14 bases identical to TRBD2. The CDR3 is 15 residues long. The V segment lost 2 bases and the J segment 9 bases; nucleotides outside the gene matches: 5. CDR1 is SGHTA, CDR2 FQGNSA, per germline. The CDR3 loop reads CASSLMGLAGEAQYF. CDR3 coding DNA: TGTGCCAGCAGCTTAATGGGACTAGCGGGGGAGGCCCAGTACTTC.

Regarding this clonotype: The junction departs from germline at one end; a sequencing error may be responsible. The CDR3 here is CASSLGTSWETQYF. The CDR3 region has the DNA TGTGCCAGCAGTTTAGGGACTAGTTGGGAGACCCAGTACTTC. The chain uses TRBV7-9 and TRBJ2-5; the match to TRBD2 covers 8 bases. Per germline, CDR1 SEHNR and CDR2 FQNEAQ (reference sequence). This CDR3 comprises 14 residues.

The rearrangement links TRBV6-1 to TRBJ2-5; 7 nucleotides align to TRBD2. This CDR3 is 13 amino acids long. Losses at the gene ends were 7 bases for V and 5 bases for J; bases not matched to a gene: 7. The germline V gene has CDR1 MNHNS and CDR2 SASEGT. The CDR3 loop is CASIRMGGETQYF. The DNA for the CDR3 is TGTGCCAGCATCCGGATGGGAGGGGAGACCCAGTACTTC.

CDR3 nucleotide sequence: TGTGCCAGTACCAGGGAGGTGTCTTGTGGCTACACCTTC. It specifies CASTREVSCGYTF. The chain joins TRBV7-9 to TRBJ1-2; D might be TRBD1 (5 bases). From germline, CDR1 is SEHNR and CDR2 FQNEAQ (reference sequence). The CDR3 is 13 amino acids. Trimming pared 9 bases from V and 7 bases from J, leaving 18 bases between. The variable domain in full, with the rest retrieved from reference TRBV7-9 and TRBJ1-2, is DTGVSQNPRHKITKRGQNVTFRCDPISEHNRLYWYRQTLGQGPEFLTYFQNEAQLEKSRLLSDRFSAERPKGSFSTLEIQRTEQGDSAMYLCASTREVSCGYTFGSGTRLTVV.

The V gene is TRBV5-4, the J gene TRBJ1-1, with D hard to call. CDR3 length: 17 residues. Germline CDR1 and CDR2: SGHNT and YYREEE (reference sequence). Trimming took off 0 bases at V and 0 bases at J, with 15 bases between the two ends. The CDR3 DNA is TGTGCCAGCAGCTTGGCGACGTCGAGCAGAATGAACACTGAAGCTTTCTTT. It codes for CASSLATSSRMNTEAFF.

This clonotype was observed a handful of times. The chain uses TRBV27 and TRBJ2-5; D is perhaps TRBD1 (5 bases). The germline gives CDR1 MNHEY, CDR2 SMNVEV (reference sequence). Trimming removed 3 bases from V and 1 base from J, with 9 bases in between. The CDR3 is 14 residues long. The CDR3 region is CASSLSGSQETQYF. The DNA for the CDR3 is TGTGCCAGCAGTTTGTCAGGGTCCCAAGAGACCCAGTACTTC.

The rearrangement joins TRBV5-1 to TRBJ2-7, with no clear D. Looked up from germline, CDR1 is SGHRS and CDR2 is YFSETQ. V lost 5 bases, J lost 3 bases, and 9 bases lay in between. This CDR3 is 12 amino acids long. This CDR3 is CASRIGSYEQYF. The CDR3 DNA follows: TGCGCCAGCAGGATTGGCAGCTACGAGCAGTACTTC. Filled out from reference TRBV5-1 and TRBJ2-7, the complete variable domain reads KAGVTQTPRYLIKTRGQQVTLSCSPISGHRSVSWYQQTPGQGLQFLFEYFSETQRNKGNFPGRFSGRQFSNSRSEMNVSTLELGDSALYLCASRIGSYEQYFGPGTRLTVT.

This chain uses TRBV6-5 with TRBJ2-1, with a tentative D call TRBD2 (6 bases). Between the trimmed V and J ends, which lost 6 bases and 9 bases, there was a span of 18 bases. CDR1 and CDR2 from the germline V gene are MNHEY and SVGAGI. There are 14 residues in the CDR3. CDR3: CASSFAPLAFEQFF. The CDR3, as DNA: TGTGCCAGCAGCTTCGCCCCCCTAGCGTTTGAGCAGTTCTTC.

This chain uses TRBV27 with TRBJ2-4; possibly TRBD1 for D (5 bases). Germline assignment: CDR1 MNHEY and CDR2 SMNVEV (reference sequence). The CDR3 runs 17 residues. V lost 5 bases, J lost 0 bases, and 17 bases lay in between. The chain's CDR3 is CASSPRQIPVAKNIQYF. CDR3 nucleotides: TGTGCCAGCAGTCCCCGACAGATACCAGTAGCCAAAAACATTCAGTACTTC.

As to this clonotype: One end of the junction does not line up with germline, which may come from a read error. This chain links TRBV7-2 with TRBJ2-3, with D hard to call. This CDR3 is 14 amino acids long. Germline V CDR1 and CDR2: SGHTA, FQGNSA. This chain's CDR3 is CASSLGYDTDTRYF. In DNA form, the CDR3 reads TGTGCCAGCAGCTTGGGTTACGACACAGATACGCGGTATTTT.